A single sample gave rise to the 9 T cell receptor beta chains below, sequenced in a study of human T cells and chemical hapten exposure. TCRdb analysed the RACE reads with MiXCR anew, one entry per CDR3 protein. The data contain roughly 110,000 distinct CDR3 sequences, approximately 12% of them seen just once; the ten biggest clones take up over 1.5%. As to time point: pre-sensitization, week 0. Documented treatment: therapeutic diphenylcyclopropenone sensitization with weekly scalp DPC. The sequences come from whole blood, collected in connection with sensitization to the hapten diphenylcyclopropenone (DPC). The receptors originated from a woman aged 45-65 years with alopecia areata. Some clones in this sample may be carry-over from other donors' samples.

CDR3 sequence reads: CASSSSVEQYF. Here the CDR3 DNA reads TGTGCCAGCAGTTCTAGCGTCGAGCAGTACTTC. The chain recombines TRBV28 with TRBJ2-7; TRBD2 is a possible D gene (6 bases). Germline V gives CDR1 MDHEN, CDR2 SYDVKM. The CDR3 runs 11 residues. Trimming took 4 bases from V and 6 from J, leaving 7 bases between them.

The chain links TRBV11-2 to TRBJ2-5; 7 nucleotides align to TRBD2. The germline V gene has CDR1 SGHAT and CDR2 FQNNGV. The CDR3 is made up of 16 amino acids. Germline trimming cut 3 bases from V and 4 bases from J; bases unmatched to any gene: 11. The CDR3 DNA sequence: TGTGCCAGCAGCTTCGGACTAGGGAAGGCGGGAGAGACCCAGTACTTC. The encoded protein is CASSFGLGKAGETQYF.

The chain couples TRBV4-2 to TRBJ2-3; 9 bases are a match to TRBD2. V trimming: 0 bases; J trimming: 2 bases; junction bases outside the gene matches: 12. There are 19 residues in the CDR3. CDR1 is LGHNA and CDR2 is YNFKEQ in the germline V gene. CDR3 loop: CASSQEISSAGGTTDTQYF. The CDR3 DNA is TGTGCCAGCAGCCAAGAGATATCTTCAGCGGGGGGCACCACAGATACGCAGTATTTT.

This clonotype was counted many times. This chain links TRBV6-2 or TRBV6-3 with TRBJ1-5; 7 positions agree with TRBD1. CDR1 MNHEY and CDR2 SVGEGT come from the germline V gene. The V gene end was trimmed by 2 bases and the J gene end by 4 bases; junction bases not matched to a gene: 5. The CDR3 covers 15 residues. In DNA, the CDR3 is TGTGCCAGCAGTTACAGGGGGCTGGGGAATCAGCCCCAGCATTTT. It specifies CASSYRGLGNQPQHF.

This clonotype was recorded a few times. This chain joins TRBV4-3 and TRBJ1-2; 7 positions match TRBD1. Germline-derived CDR1 and CDR2 are LGHNA and YSLEER. The CDR3 is 13 amino acids. Trimming took 7 bases from V and 0 from J; bases not matched to a gene: 2. The DNA of the CDR3 is TGCGCCAGCAAAGGGACAGCTAACTATGGCTACACCTTC. Amino acid sequence: CASKGTANYGYTF.

This clonotype occurred a few times. This CDR3 is CASGADFLTSVPSTDTQYF. The CDR3 DNA reads as TGTGCCAGCGGTGCTGATTTCCTGACGAGCGTCCCTAGCACAGATACGCAGTATTTT. The rearrangement links TRBV2 to TRBJ2-3, with D uncertain. Germline-derived CDR1 and CDR2 are SNHLY and FYNNEI. V lost 8 bases to trimming and J lost 0 bases, with 27 bases between them. The CDR3 is 19 amino acids.

The rearrangement joins TRBV20-1 to TRBJ1-1; D possibly corresponds to TRBD1 (5 bases). CDR1 DFQATT and CDR2 SNEGSKA come from the germline V gene (reference sequence). The CDR3 covers 15 residues. The V gene lost 6 bases and the J gene lost 0 bases, with 17 bases spanning the gap. The CDR3 DNA follows: TGCAGTGCAACGGGGCCCCGAGGGGTGAACACTGAAGCTTTCTTT. Protein product: CSATGPRGVNTEAFF.

The V gene is TRBV4-1, the J gene TRBJ2-1; D remains ambiguous. Deletions cut 1 base from V and 0 bases from J, with 7 bases between. Germline V gene lookup returns CDR1 MGHRA and CDR2 YSYEKL. This CDR3 contains 15 residues. Written as DNA, the CDR3 is TGCGCCAGCAGCCAAGTTTGGCTCTCCTACAATGAGCAGTTCTTC. Amino acid sequence: CASSQVWLSYNEQFF.

This clonotype was detected a few times. This rearrangement joins TRBV20-1 to TRBJ2-2; D possibly corresponds to TRBD1 (6 bases). The CDR3 runs to 13 residues. Germline CDR1 and CDR2: DFQATT and SNEGSKA (reference sequence). Trimming removed 7 bases at V and 4 bases at J, with 13 bases between. CDR3 sequence: CSVDRPTTGELFF. In DNA, the CDR3 is TGCAGTGTAGACAGGCCTACCACCGGGGAGCTGTTTTTT.